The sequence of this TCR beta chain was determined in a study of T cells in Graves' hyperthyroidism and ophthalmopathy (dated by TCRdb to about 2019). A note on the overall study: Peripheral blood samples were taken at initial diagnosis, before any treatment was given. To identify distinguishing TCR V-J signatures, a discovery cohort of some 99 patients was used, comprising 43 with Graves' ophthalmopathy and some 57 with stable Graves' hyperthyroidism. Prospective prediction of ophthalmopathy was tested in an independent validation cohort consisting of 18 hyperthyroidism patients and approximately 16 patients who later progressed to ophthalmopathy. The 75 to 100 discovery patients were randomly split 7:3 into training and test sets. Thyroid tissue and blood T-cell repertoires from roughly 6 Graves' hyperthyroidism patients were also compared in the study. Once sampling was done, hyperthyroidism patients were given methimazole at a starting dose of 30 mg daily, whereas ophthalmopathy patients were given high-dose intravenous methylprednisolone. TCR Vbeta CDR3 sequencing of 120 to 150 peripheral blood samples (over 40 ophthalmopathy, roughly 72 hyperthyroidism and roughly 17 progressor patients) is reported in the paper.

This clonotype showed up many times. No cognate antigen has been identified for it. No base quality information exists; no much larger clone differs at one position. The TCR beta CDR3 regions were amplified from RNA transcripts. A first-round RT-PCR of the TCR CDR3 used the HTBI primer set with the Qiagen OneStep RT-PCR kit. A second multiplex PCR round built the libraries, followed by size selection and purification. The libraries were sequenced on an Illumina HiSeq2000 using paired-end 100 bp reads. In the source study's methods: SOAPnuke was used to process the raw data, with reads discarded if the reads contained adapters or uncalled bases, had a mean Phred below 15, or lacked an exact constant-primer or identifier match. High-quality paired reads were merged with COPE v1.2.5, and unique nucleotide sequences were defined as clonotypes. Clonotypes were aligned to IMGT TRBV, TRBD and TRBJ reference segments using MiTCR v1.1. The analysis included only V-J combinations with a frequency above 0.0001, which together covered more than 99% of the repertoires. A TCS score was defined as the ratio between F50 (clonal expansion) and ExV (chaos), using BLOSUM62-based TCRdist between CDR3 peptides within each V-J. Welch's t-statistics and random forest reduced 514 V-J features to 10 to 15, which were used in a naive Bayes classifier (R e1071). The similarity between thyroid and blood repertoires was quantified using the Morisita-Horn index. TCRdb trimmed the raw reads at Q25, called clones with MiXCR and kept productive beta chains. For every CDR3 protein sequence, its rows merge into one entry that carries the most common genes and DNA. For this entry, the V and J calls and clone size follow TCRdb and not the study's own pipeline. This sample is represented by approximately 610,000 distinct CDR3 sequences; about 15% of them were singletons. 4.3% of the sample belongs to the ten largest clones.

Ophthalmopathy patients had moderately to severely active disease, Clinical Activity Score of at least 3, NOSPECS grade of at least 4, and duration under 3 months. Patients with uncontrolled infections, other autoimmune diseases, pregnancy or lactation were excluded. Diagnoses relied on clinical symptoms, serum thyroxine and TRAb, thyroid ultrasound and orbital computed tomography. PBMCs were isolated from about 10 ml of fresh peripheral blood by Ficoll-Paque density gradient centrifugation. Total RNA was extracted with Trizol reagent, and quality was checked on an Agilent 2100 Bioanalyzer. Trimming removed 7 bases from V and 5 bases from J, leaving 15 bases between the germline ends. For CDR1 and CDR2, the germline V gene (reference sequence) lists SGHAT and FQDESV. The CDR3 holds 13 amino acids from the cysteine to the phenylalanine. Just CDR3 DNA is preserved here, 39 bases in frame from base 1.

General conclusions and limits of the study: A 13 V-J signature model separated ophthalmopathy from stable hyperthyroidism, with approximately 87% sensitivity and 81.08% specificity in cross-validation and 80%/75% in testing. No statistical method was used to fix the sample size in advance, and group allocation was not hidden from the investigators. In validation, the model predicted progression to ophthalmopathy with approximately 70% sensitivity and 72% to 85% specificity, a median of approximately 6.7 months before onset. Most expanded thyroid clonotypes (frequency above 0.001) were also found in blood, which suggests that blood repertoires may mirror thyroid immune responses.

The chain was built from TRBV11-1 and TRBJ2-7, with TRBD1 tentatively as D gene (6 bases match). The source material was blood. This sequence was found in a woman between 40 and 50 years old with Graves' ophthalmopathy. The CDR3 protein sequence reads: CASTDLGADEQYF. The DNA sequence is TGTGCCAGCACCGATTTGGGGGCGGACGAGCAGTACTTC. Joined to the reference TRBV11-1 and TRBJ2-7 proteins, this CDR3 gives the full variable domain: EAEVAQSPRYKITEKSQAVAFWCDPISGHATLYWYRQILGQGPELLVQFQDESVVDDSQLPKDRFSAERLKGVDSTLKIQPAELGDSAMYLCASTDLGADEQYFGPGTRLTVT.